Each of the 14 T cell receptor beta chains below was sequenced from the same sample in a study of blood T cells in healthy people across ages (dated by TCRdb to the mid-2010s). The library was obtained by 5' RACE. For sequencing, an Illumina HiSeq 2500 was employed. The second PCR ran for roughly 6 to 11 cycles and used a J-beta primer mix along with a sample-barcoded 5' primer. TCRdb's own reprocessing of the public reads used fastp at Q25 and MiXCR and kept productive beta chains. Entries are consolidated by CDR3 protein sequence, retaining the most common genes and DNA. The sample yields approximately 850,000 distinct CDR3 sequences; nearly 60% were counted once. The ten largest clones take up roughly 20% of the sample. The sequenced material came from blood. The source of these receptors is a man aged 25-40 years in good health.

This rearrangement joins TRBV7-6 to TRBJ2-7, with D perhaps matching TRBD1 (6 bases). The CDR3 sequence is 15 residues long. The V and J ends lost 7 bases and 9 bases respectively, with 25 bases between them. Per the germline V gene, CDR1 is SGHVS and CDR2 is FNYEAQ. The CDR3 sequence: CASTEQIRDNEVQYF. Here the CDR3 DNA reads TGTGCCAGCACCGAACAGATCCGGGACAACGAAGTGCAGTACTTC.

Only a few counts were recorded for this clonotype. This chain uses TRBV4-3 with TRBJ2-7; D is possibly TRBD2 (6 bases). This CDR3 is 15 amino acids long. Trimming removed 0 bases at V and 2 bases at J, with 11 bases between. Germline V gene data show CDR1 as LGHNA and CDR2 as YSLEER. The CDR3 coding sequence is TGCGCCAGCAGCCAAGATCGTCCTAGCGCCTACGAGCAGTACTTC. Translating gives CASSQDRPSAYEQYF.

The chain uses TRBV13 and TRBJ2-3; D not certain. With 0 bases removed from V and 5 bases from J, the gap between germline ends came to 3 bases. The CDR3 covers 12 residues. The germline V gene has CDR1 PRHDT and CDR2 FYEKMQ (reference sequence). The CDR3 loop is CASSLGQDTQYF. In DNA, the CDR3 is TGTGCCAGCAGCTTAGGCCAAGATACGCAGTATTTT.

The V gene is TRBV20-1, the J gene TRBJ2-1; perhaps TRBD2 as D (5 bases). Germline CDR1 reads DFQATT; CDR2 reads SNEGSKA (reference sequence). The CDR3 contains 17 residues. V was shortened by 0 bases and J by 4 bases, with 19 bases between the two germline ends. The CDR3 DNA is TGCAGTGCTAGAGATCTATCTAGCAGGACTCCATACAATGAGCAGTTCTTC. It specifies CSARDLSSRTPYNEQFF.

The chain employs TRBV20-1 and TRBJ1-2; D is perhaps TRBD1 (5 bases). The CDR3 loop spans 12 amino acids. Germline values: CDR1 DFQATT, CDR2 SNEGSKA (reference sequence). Trimming took off 4 bases at V and 6 bases at J, with 12 bases between the two ends. The CDR3, as DNA: TGCAGTGCTACCCAGGGTAGCAATGGCTACACCTTC. Translating it yields CSATQGSNGYTF.

The V call is TRBV7-2, the J call TRBJ2-5, with 10 nucleotides matching TRBD1. V dropped 3 bases and J dropped 5; count of bases not matched to a gene: 6. The length of the CDR3 is 15 residues. The germline V gene encodes CDR1 SGHTA and CDR2 FQGNSA. The CDR3 protein is CASSFRDRGGETQYF. CDR3 DNA: TGTGCCAGCAGCTTTAGGGACAGGGGTGGTGAGACCCAGTACTTC.

The genes are TRBV6-2 or TRBV6-3 and TRBJ2-1; 8 bases are a match to TRBD2. The DNA end favors TRBJ2-7, so the J call may be wrong. Germline loops: CDR1 MNHEY, CDR2 SVGEGT. This CDR3 comprises 21 residues. CDR3 amino acids: CASTQPISGMGDGWIYNEQYF. In DNA, the CDR3 is TGTGCCAGCACCCAGCCCATTAGCGGGATGGGGGACGGGTGGATATACAATGAGCAGTACTTC.

This clonotype appeared once. J is TRBJ2-1 and V is TRBV28, with D hard to call. The CDR3 has 15 amino acids. The V and J ends lost 7 bases and 4 bases respectively, with 17 bases between them. Germline assignment: CDR1 MDHEN and CDR2 SYDVKM. This chain's CDR3 is CASIPQYPKYNEQFF. Here the CDR3 DNA reads TGTGCCAGCATACCGCAATACCCAAAGTACAATGAGCAGTTCTTC.

The V gene is TRBV18, the J gene TRBJ1-1; the match to TRBD1 covers 8 bases. The V and J ends lost 2 bases and 2 bases, in that order; junction bases with no gene match: 13. CDR1 is KGHSH, CDR2 LQKENI, per germline. The length of the CDR3 is 18 residues. The CDR3 DNA reads as TGTGCCAGCTCACCATACCGGACAGGGTCAAACAATAACACTGAAGCTTTCTTT. Translated: CASSPYRTGSNNNTEAFF.

The chain has TRBV2 and TRBJ1-1, with 7 nucleotides matching TRBD1. CDR1 is SNHLY and CDR2 is FYNNEI in the germline V gene. Losses at the gene ends were 6 bases for V and 0 bases for J; bases not matched to a gene: 7. The CDR3 sequence is 15 residues long. This CDR3 is CASSRDSIMNTEAFF. The CDR3 DNA reads TGTGCCAGCAGCCGGGACAGCATCATGAACACTGAAGCTTTCTTT.

The gene calls are TRBV20-1 and TRBJ2-3; D gene ambiguous. The length of the CDR3 is 14 residues. The V end lost 6 bases, the J end lost 3 bases, and 16 bases lay between the germline ends. CDR1 is DFQATT and CDR2 is SNEGSKA in the germline V gene (reference sequence). The CDR3 nucleotides read TGCAGTGCGCGGCAGGTCCAAGGTACAGATACGCAGTATTTT. As protein: CSARQVQGTDTQYF.

This clonotype was recorded a few times. The chain joins TRBV7-2 to TRBJ2-3, with 10 bases lining up with TRBD2. The CDR3 contains 16 residues. CDR1 is SGHTA and CDR2 is FQGNSA in the germline V gene. V was clipped by 4 bases and J by 4 bases; unmatched bases: 8. This CDR3 reads CASSSSSGRVSDTQYF. In DNA form, the CDR3 reads TGTGCCAGCAGCTCCTCAAGCGGGAGGGTATCAGATACGCAGTATTTT. The full variable domain, its missing parts supplied by reference TRBV7-2 and TRBJ2-3, is GAGVSQSPSNKVTEKGKDVELRCDPISGHTALYWYRQSLGQGLEFLIYFQGNSAPDKSGLPSDRFSAERTGGSVSTLTIQRTQQEDSAVYLCASSSSSGRVSDTQYFGPGTRLTVL.

This clonotype has a handful of counts. In nucleotides, the CDR3 is TGTGCCAGCAGTTCGTGGACTAGCTCGAGGGAGCAGTACTTC. It codes for CASSSWTSSREQYF. The chain uses TRBV3-1 and TRBJ2-7; 8 nucleotides line up with TRBD2. CDR1 is LGHDT and CDR2 is YNNKEL in the germline V gene (reference sequence). CDR3 length: 14 amino acids. V shed 6 bases and J 7 bases; nucleotides not matched to a gene: 11.

This chain connects TRBV4-2 to TRBJ1-2, with 10 bases lining up with TRBD1. From germline, CDR1 is LGHNA and CDR2 YNFKEQ. The V segment lost 4 bases and the J segment 4 bases; nucleotides outside the gene matches: 18. CDR3 length: 19 residues. DNA for the CDR3: TGTGCCAGCAGCCCTAGCGCCATACCTGGGACAGGGGTGCGCTATGGCTACACCTTC. Amino acid sequence: CASSPSAIPGTGVRYGYTF.